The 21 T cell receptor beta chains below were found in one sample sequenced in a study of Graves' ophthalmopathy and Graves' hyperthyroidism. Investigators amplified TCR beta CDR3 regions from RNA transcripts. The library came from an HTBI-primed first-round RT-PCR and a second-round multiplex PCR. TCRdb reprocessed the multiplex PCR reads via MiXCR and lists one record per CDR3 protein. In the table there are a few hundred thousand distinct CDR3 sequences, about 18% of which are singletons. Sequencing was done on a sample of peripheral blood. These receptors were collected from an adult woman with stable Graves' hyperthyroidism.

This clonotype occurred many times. CDR3 region: CASSRGEEETQYF. DNA for the CDR3: TGTGCCAGCAGCCGAGGGGAGGAGGAGACCCAGTACTTC. This chain joins TRBV7-6 and TRBJ2-5; TRBD2 is a possible D gene (6 bases). Trimming cost V 5 bases and J 5 bases, with 12 bases left between them. This CDR3 is built from 13 residues. Per the germline V gene, CDR1 is SGHVS and CDR2 is FNYEAQ. Variable domain in full (rest from reference TRBV7-6 and TRBJ2-5): GAGVSQSPRYKVTKRGQDVALRCDPISGHVSLYWYRQALGQGPEFLTYFNYEAQQDKSGLPNDRFSAERPEGSISTLTIQRTEQRDSAMYRCASSRGEEETQYFGPGTRLLVL.

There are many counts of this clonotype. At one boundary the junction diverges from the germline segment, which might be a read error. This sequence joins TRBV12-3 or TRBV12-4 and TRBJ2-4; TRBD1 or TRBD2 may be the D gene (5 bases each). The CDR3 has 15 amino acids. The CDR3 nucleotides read TGTGCCAGCAGTCTCAGCCCCGGGGCGATAAACATTAAGTACTTC. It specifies CASSLSPGAINIKYF.

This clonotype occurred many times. This CDR3 reads CASNDIMNTEAFF. CDR3 coding DNA: TGTGCCAGCAATGACATAATGAACACTGAAGCTTTCTTT. V usage is TRBV6-1 and J usage is TRBJ1-1; D call uncertain. The CDR3 spans 13 residues. Germline loops: CDR1 MNHNS, CDR2 SASEGT. The ends were cut back, 7 bases at V and 0 bases at J, with 9 bases in the middle.

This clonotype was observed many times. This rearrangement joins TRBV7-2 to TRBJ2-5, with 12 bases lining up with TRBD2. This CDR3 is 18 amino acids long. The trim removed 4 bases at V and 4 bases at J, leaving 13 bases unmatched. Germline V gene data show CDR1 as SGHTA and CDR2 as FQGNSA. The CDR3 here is CASSSLGLAGPGGETQYF. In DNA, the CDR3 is TGTGCCAGCAGCTCGCTGGGACTAGCGGGCCCAGGAGGAGAGACCCAGTACTTC.

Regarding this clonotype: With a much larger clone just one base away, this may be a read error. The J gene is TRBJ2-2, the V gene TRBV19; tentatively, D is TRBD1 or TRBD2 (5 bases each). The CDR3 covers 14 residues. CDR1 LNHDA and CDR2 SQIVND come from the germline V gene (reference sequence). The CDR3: CASNMQGNTGELCF. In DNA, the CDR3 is TGTGCCAGTAATATGCAGGGAAACACCGGGGAGCTGTGTTTT.

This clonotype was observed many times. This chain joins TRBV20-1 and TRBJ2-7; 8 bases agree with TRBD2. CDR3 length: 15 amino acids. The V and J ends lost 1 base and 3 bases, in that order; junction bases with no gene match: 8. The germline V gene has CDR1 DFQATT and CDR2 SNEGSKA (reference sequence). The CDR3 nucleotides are TGCAGTGCTAGAGGGGGTTCTAGCGGGCGCTACGAGCAGTACTTC. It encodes CSARGGSSGRYEQYF.

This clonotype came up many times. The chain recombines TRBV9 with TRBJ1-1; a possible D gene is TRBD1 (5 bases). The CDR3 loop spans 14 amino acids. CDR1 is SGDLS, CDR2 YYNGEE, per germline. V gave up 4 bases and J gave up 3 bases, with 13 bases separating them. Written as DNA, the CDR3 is TGTGCCAGCAGCTCTGACAGTATATACACTGAAGCTTTCTTT. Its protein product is CASSSDSIYTEAFF. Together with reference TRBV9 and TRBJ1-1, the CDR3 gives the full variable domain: DSGVTQTPKHLITATGQRVTLRCSPRSGDLSVYWYQQSLDQGLQFLIQYYNGEERAKGNILERFSAQQFPDLHSELNLSSLELGDSALYFCASSSDSIYTEAFFGQGTRLTVV.

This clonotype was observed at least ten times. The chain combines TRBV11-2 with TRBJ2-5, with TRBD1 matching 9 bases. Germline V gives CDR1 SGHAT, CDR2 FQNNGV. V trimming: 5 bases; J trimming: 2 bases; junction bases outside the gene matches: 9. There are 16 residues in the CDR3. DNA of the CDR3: TGTGCCAGCAGCCCACACTCGGACAGGGGACAAGAGACCCAGTACTTC. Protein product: CASSPHSDRGQETQYF.

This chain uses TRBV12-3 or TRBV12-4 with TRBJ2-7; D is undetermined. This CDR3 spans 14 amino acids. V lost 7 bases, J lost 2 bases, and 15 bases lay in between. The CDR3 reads CASKEDRQTYEQYF. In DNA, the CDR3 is TGTGCCAGCAAAGAGGATAGGCAGACCTACGAGCAGTACTTC.

CDR3 DNA: TGCAGCGTCCCCTTGGGGGGGCGGTTGGAGACCCAGTACTTC. Its translation is CSVPLGGRLETQYF. The V and J genes are TRBV29-1 and TRBJ2-5, with D perhaps matching TRBD2 (7 bases). Trimming took 6 bases from V and 5 from J, leaving 19 bases between them. This CDR3 has 14 residues. Germline CDR1 and CDR2: SQVTM and ANQGSEA. The complete variable domain, with remaining parts taken from reference TRBV29-1 and TRBJ2-5, reads SAVISQKPSRDICQRGTSLTIQCQVDSQVTMMFWYRQQPGQSLTLIATANQGSEATYESGFVIDKFPISRPNLTFSTLTVSNMSPEDSSIYLCSVPLGGRLETQYFGPGTRLLVL.

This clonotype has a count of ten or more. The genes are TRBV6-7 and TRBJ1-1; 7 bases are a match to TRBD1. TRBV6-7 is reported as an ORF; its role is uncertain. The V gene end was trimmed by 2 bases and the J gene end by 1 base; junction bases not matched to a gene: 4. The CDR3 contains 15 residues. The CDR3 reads CASSYGTVSNTEAFF. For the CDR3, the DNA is TGTGCCAGCAGTTACGGGACAGTGTCGAACACTGAAGCTTTCTTT.

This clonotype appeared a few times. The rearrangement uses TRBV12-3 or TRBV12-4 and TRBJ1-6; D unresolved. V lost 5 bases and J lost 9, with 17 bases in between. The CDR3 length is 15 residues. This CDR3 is CASSPRPRGVSPLHF. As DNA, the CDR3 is TGTGCCAGCAGTCCGAGGCCGCGGGGAGTTTCACCCCTCCACTTT.

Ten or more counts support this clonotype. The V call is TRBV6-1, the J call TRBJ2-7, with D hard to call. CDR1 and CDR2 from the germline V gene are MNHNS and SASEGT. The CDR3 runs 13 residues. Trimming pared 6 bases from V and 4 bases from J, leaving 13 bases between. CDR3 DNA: TGTGCCAGCAGCTTTGTTGCGAGGTACGAGCAGTACTTC. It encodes CASSFVARYEQYF.

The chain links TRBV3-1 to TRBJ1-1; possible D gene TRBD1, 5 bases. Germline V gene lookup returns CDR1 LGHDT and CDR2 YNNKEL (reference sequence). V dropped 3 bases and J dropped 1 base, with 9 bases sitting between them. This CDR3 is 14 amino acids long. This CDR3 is CASSQTQGNTEAFF. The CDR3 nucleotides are TGTGCCAGCAGCCAGACTCAGGGGAACACTGAAGCTTTCTTT.

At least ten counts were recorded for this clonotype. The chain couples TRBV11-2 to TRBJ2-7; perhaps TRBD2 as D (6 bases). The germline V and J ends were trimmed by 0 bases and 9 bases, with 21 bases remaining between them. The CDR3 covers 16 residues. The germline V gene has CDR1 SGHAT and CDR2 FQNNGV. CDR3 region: CASSLDDTSSAWGQYF. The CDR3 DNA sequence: TGTGCCAGCAGCTTAGATGACACTAGCAGCGCTTGGGGGCAGTACTTC.

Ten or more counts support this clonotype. The CDR3 coding sequence is TGTGCCACCAGCAGAGATGCGGAAGCAAGAGAGACCCAGTACTTC. Translated, it gives CATSRDAEARETQYF. The V call is TRBV15, the J call TRBJ2-5; D unresolved. This CDR3 is 15 amino acids long. V lost 0 bases, J lost 4 bases, and 12 bases lay in between. The germline V gene has CDR1 LNHNV and CDR2 YYDKDF (reference sequence). The full variable domain, with the rest looked up from reference TRBV15 and TRBJ2-5, is DAMVIQNPRYQVTQFGKPVTLSCSQTLNHNVMYWYQQKSSQAPKLLFHYYDKDFNNEADTPDNFQSRRPNTSFCFLDIRSPGLGDTAMYLCATSRDAEARETQYFGPGTRLLVL.

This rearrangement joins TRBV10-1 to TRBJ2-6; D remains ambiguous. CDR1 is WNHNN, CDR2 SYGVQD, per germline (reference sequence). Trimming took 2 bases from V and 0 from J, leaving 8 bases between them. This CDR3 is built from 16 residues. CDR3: CASSEGSSSGANVLTF. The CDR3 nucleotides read TGCGCCAGCAGTGAGGGCTCTAGCTCTGGGGCCAACGTCCTGACTTTC.

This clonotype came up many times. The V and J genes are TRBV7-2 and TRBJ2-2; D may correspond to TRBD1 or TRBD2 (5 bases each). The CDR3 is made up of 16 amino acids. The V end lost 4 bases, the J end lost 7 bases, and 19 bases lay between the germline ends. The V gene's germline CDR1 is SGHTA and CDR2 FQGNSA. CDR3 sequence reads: CASSSRDPSTGGELFF. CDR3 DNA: TGTGCCAGCAGCTCAAGGGACCCCTCAACGGGCGGGGAGCTGTTTTTT.

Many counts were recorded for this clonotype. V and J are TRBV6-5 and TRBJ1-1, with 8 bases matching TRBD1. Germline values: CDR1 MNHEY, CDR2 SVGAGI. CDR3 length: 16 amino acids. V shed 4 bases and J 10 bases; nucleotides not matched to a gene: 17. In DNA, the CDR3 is TGTGCCAGCAGTTCCCGACCTTCAGGGGGCGTGAATCGAGCTTTCTTT. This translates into CASSSRPSGGVNRAFF.

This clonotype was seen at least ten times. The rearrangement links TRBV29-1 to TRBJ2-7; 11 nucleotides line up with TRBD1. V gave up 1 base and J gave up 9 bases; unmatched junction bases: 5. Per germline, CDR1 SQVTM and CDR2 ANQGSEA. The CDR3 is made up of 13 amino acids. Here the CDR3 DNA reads TGCAGCGTTGAAGGGACAGGGGGCGCCTGGCAGTACTTC. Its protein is CSVEGTGGAWQYF.

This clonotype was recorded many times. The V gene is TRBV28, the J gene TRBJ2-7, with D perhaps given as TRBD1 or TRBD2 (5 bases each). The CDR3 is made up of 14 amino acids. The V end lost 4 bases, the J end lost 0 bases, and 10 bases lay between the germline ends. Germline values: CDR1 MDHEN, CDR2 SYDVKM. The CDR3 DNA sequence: TGTGCCAGCAGTTACGGTGGGGGCTCCTACGAGCAGTACTTC. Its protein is CASSYGGGSYEQYF.